These 12 T cell receptor beta chains were all obtained from the same sample, sequenced in a study of beta chain features in type 1 diabetes. Study-level findings and limits: Type 1 diabetes patients showed a moderate but significant shortening of TCRB CDR3s in all four CD4+ subsets.

These receptors are not linked to any known antigen. Isolated RNA was reverse transcribed in full, so expressed TCRB transcripts were sequenced. The table came from immunoSEQ multiplex PCR; TCRdb's copy has only in-frame clones and leaves some out. The sample comprises some 660,000 clones, over 12% of which are singletons, and approximately 0.039% rests with the top ten. The specimen sequenced was naive CD4+ T cells from blood. These receptors were obtained from a man aged 18 to 30 with type 1 diabetes.

The V gene is TRBV5-1, the J gene TRBJ2-1; unclear D gene. The CDR3 runs to 16 residues. CDR1 is SGHRS, CDR2 YFSETQ, per germline. The V end lost 4 bases, the J end lost 9 bases, and 23 bases lay between the germline ends. CDR3 region: CASSQRTDVSPSEQFF. The CDR3 DNA follows: TGCGCCAGCAGCCAGAGGACGGATGTTTCCCCTAGTGAGCAGTTCTTC.

The rearrangement uses TRBV19 and TRBJ2-5; D might be TRBD1 or TRBD2, each matching 5 bases. Trimming removed 1 base at V and 5 bases at J, with 11 bases between. From germline, CDR1 is LNHDA and CDR2 SQIVND (reference sequence). The CDR3 is 14 amino acids. The CDR3 sequence is CASSIGAGTETQYF. DNA for the CDR3: TGTGCCAGTAGTATAGGCGCAGGGACCGAGACCCAGTACTTC.

This clone appeared a few times. The rearrangement links TRBV18 to TRBJ1-1; D is possibly TRBD1 (5 bases). Per germline, CDR1 KGHSH and CDR2 LQKENI. The V end lost 4 bases, the J end lost 1 base, and 19 bases lay between the germline ends. The CDR3 consists of 17 residues. The CDR3 here is CASSLKIQGGGNTEAFF. The CDR3 nucleotides are TGTGCCAGCTCACTAAAGATTCAGGGTGGCGGGAACACTGAAGCTTTCTTT.

This clone was seen a handful of times. The chain links TRBV10-3 to TRBJ1-1; unclear D gene. V was pared by 2 bases and J by 9 bases, with 16 bases between. CDR1 and CDR2 from the germline V gene are ENHRY and SYGVKD. This CDR3 region has 14 residues. The CDR3 region is CAISESFTPGKAFF. CDR3 nucleotide sequence: TGTGCCATCAGTGAGAGTTTTACGCCCGGGAAAGCTTTCTTT.

On this clone: The junction does not match germline at one end; this may be a read error. The chain recombines TRBV2 with TRBJ1-2; TRBD1 aligns across 8 bases. CDR3 length: 12 amino acids. Germline CDR1 SNHLY, CDR2 FYNNEI. The CDR3 protein is CASSELKTGVFF. The CDR3 DNA reads as TGTGCCAGCAGTGAATTAAAGACAGGGGTATTCTTC.

This clone was counted only a few times. This chain links TRBV4-1 with TRBJ2-2, with no clear D. This CDR3 has 14 residues. V was trimmed by 0 bases and J by 5 bases, leaving 7 bases between them. CDR1 MGHRA and CDR2 YSYEKL come from the germline V gene. CDR3 protein: CASSQEYFTGELFF. The CDR3 region has the DNA TGCGCCAGCAGCCAAGAATACTTTACCGGGGAGCTGTTTTTT.

This clone was counted a few times. This chain links TRBV29-1 with TRBJ2-3, with D possibly being TRBD1 (5 bases). This CDR3 comprises 11 residues. Germline values: CDR1 SQVTM, CDR2 ANQGSEA. The CDR3 DNA follows: TGCAGTACGGGCAGGGCAGATACGCAGTATTTT. Protein: CSTGRADTQYF.

This clone was found a few times. The CDR3: CATTTTLKETQYF. CDR3 sequence (DNA): TGTGCCACCACTACAACCCTCAAAGAGACCCAGTACTTC. V and J are TRBV18 and TRBJ2-5; D is unresolved. Trimming removed 10 bases at V and 3 bases at J, with 15 bases between. The CDR3 is 13 residues long. CDR1 and CDR2 (germline): KGHSH, LQKENI.

This clone showed up just a few times. J is TRBJ2-3 and V is TRBV30; 7 bases are a match to TRBD2. V trimming: 2 bases; J trimming: 4 bases; junction bases outside the gene matches: 6. The CDR3 is made up of 14 amino acids. The germline V gene has CDR1 GTSNPN and CDR2 SVGIG (reference sequence). The CDR3 nucleotides are TGTGCCTGGAGTAGGCAGCGGGGAGCAGATACGCAGTATTTT. It yields the protein CAWSRQRGADTQYF.

The sample holds a few counts of this clone. The chain recombines TRBV14 with TRBJ2-7, with D perhaps TRBD1 (5 bases). The length of the CDR3 is 15 residues. The V gene lost 1 base and the J gene lost 3 bases, with 13 bases spanning the gap. In germline, CDR1 is SGHDN, CDR2 FVKESK. The CDR3 sequence is CASSQVPFQGYEQYF. The CDR3 coding sequence is TGTGCCAGCAGCCAAGTTCCCTTTCAGGGCTACGAGCAGTACTTC.

The sample holds a few counts of this clone. V and J are TRBV28 and TRBJ2-7, with 7 bases identical to TRBD1. CDR1 is MDHEN, CDR2 SYDVKM, per germline. The CDR3 spans 14 residues. Trimming at V came to 6 bases and at J to 7 bases, leaving 12 bases not matched to a gene. The CDR3, as DNA: TGTGCCAGCAGGTCCCCCGGGACAGTCTCTGAGCAGTACTTC. The encoded protein is CASRSPGTVSEQYF.

Of note for this clone: The same CDR3 is also encoded by other DNA sequences in this sample. This chain connects TRBV19 to TRBJ2-6, with D uncertain. Deletions cut 7 bases from V and 2 bases from J, with 9 bases between. The CDR3 is 14 amino acids. CDR1 and CDR2 (germline): LNHDA, SQIVND (reference sequence). The CDR3 sequence is CASTDRAGANVLTF. The CDR3 nucleotides are TGTGCCAGTACCGATAGAGCTGGGGCCAACGTCCTGACTTTC.